The 20 T cell receptor beta chains presented below share a single source sample, sequenced in a study of tumor-infiltrating lymphocytes in localized non-small cell lung cancer. Profiled with immunoSEQ multiplex PCR; TCRdb holds only in-frame clones, not every one. The sample consists of a few thousand clones, approximately 95% of them appearing once. Specimen: uninvolved lung tissue not adjacent to the tumor. The source is a human donor with non-small cell lung cancer.

This chain joins TRBV7-8 and TRBJ2-7, with TRBD2 as a possible D gene (5 bases). In germline, CDR1 is SGHVS, CDR2 FQNEAQ. V shed 2 bases and J shed 3 bases, with 8 bases lying between them. The CDR3 has 13 amino acids. The CDR3 coding sequence is TGTGCCAGCAGCTTATGGGAGAGCTACGAGCAGTACTTC. It encodes CASSLWESYEQYF.

The chain couples TRBV30 to TRBJ2-3; 7 nucleotides line up with TRBD2. Germline lookup yields CDR1 GTSNPN and CDR2 SVGIG (reference sequence). The CDR3 is 11 residues long. Trimming took 0 bases from V and 11 from J; bases not matched to a gene: 2. CDR3 bases: TGTGCCTGGAGTGTGGGGGGGAGGCAGTATTTT. It encodes CAWSVGGRQYF. Looking up the rest from reference TRBV30 and TRBJ2-3 gives the full variable domain: SQTIHQWPATLVQPVGSPLSLECTVEGTSNPNLYWYRQAAGRGLQLLFYSVGIGQISSEVPQNLSASRPQDRQFILSSKKLLLSDSGFYLCAWSVGGRQYFGPGTRLTVL.

This sequence joins TRBV4-1 and TRBJ2-5; D might be TRBD2 (6 bases). Trimming took 1 base from V and 0 from J, leaving 9 bases between them. Germline V gives CDR1 MGHRA, CDR2 YSYEKL. CDR3 length: 15 residues. The DNA of the CDR3 is TGCGCCAGCAGCCAAGCTGGGGGGAACCAAGAGACCCAGTACTTC. Its protein product is CASSQAGGNQETQYF.

The chain joins TRBV2 to TRBJ1-1; D gene uncertain. V lost 7 bases, J lost 0 bases, and 9 bases lay in between. The CDR3 consists of 13 residues. CDR1 and CDR2 from the germline V gene are SNHLY and FYNNEI. The CDR3 nucleotides read TGTGCCAGCATGAGGCACATGAACACTGAAGCTTTCTTT. Amino acids: CASMRHMNTEAFF.

This chain links TRBV7-2 with TRBJ1-5; D gene ambiguous. Germline assignment: CDR1 SGHTA and CDR2 FQGNSA. The V end was cut by 5 bases, the J end by 3 bases, with 8 bases between. The length of the CDR3 is 13 residues. The CDR3 is CASSTRDNQPQHF. CDR3 coding DNA: TGTGCCAGCAGCACCCGGGACAATCAGCCCCAGCATTTT.

The V call is TRBV12-5, the J call TRBJ1-6; weak D call: TRBD1 (5 bases). Germline loops: CDR1 LGHNT, CDR2 FRNRAP. The V and J ends lost 1 base and 13 bases respectively, with 14 bases between them. CDR3 length: 14 residues. The CDR3 nucleotides are TGTGCTAGTGGTTTGGGGGACGCTTATAGGCCCCTCCACTTT. Its protein is CASGLGDAYRPLHF.

V usage is TRBV18 and J usage is TRBJ2-7, with D possibly matching TRBD2 (6 bases). The CDR3 runs 13 residues. CDR1 and CDR2 (germline): KGHSH, LQKENI. V shed 6 bases and J shed 3 bases, with 12 bases lying between them. In DNA form, the CDR3 reads TGTGCCAGCTCCATGGGGGGAGACTACGAGCAGTACTTC. This gives the protein CASSMGGDYEQYF.

The count of this clone is one. CDR3 amino acids: CTSSQIRGRDSNQPQHF. In nucleotides, the CDR3 is TGCACCAGCAGCCAAATCCGGGGGCGAGATAGCAATCAGCCCCAGCATTTT. This rearrangement joins TRBV1 to TRBJ1-5. TRBV1 is flagged as a pseudogene. This CDR3 has 17 residues.

The V call is TRBV19, the J call TRBJ1-4, with D perhaps matching TRBD1 (5 bases). The V and J ends lost 6 bases and 6 bases respectively, with 14 bases between them. Germline V gives CDR1 LNHDA, CDR2 SQIVND (reference sequence). The CDR3 consists of 14 residues. The CDR3 nucleotides are TGTGCCAGTAGCTCGAGGGGTGGAGATGAAAAACTGTTTTTT. It is translated as CASSSRGGDEKLFF.

The gene calls are TRBV5-1 and TRBJ2-4, with D perhaps matching TRBD1 (6 bases). This CDR3 spans 14 amino acids. V gave up 2 bases and J gave up 8 bases, with 14 bases separating them. Germline V gene data show CDR1 as SGHRS and CDR2 as YFSETQ. The CDR3 sequence is CASSFGGSEDIQYF. The CDR3 nucleotides read TGCGCCAGCAGCTTTGGGGGCAGCGAGGACATTCAGTACTTC.

This sequence joins TRBV30 and TRBJ1-3; 8 bases agree with TRBD1. Looked up from germline, CDR1 is GTSNPN and CDR2 is SVGIG (reference sequence). The V and J ends lost 5 bases and 0 bases, in that order; junction bases with no gene match: 6. The CDR3 is made up of 15 amino acids. The CDR3 is CAWDRGSSSGNTIYF. CDR3 bases: TGTGCCTGGGACAGGGGCAGCTCCTCTGGAAACACCATATATTTT.

The chain combines TRBV7-2 with TRBJ1-3, with D unclear. This CDR3 is 16 amino acids long. The germline V gene has CDR1 SGHTA and CDR2 FQGNSA. The ends were cut back, 9 bases at V and 0 bases at J, with 18 bases in the middle. The CDR3 is CASQTQMALSGNTIYF. CDR3 sequence (DNA): TGTGCCAGTCAAACTCAAATGGCCCTCTCTGGAAACACCATATATTTT.

The chain has TRBV2 and TRBJ1-2; possible D gene TRBD1, 5 bases. The V gene's germline CDR1 is SNHLY and CDR2 FYNNEI. V was pared by 4 bases and J by 1 base, with 10 bases between. This CDR3 is built from 14 residues. CDR3 nucleotide sequence: TGTGCCAGCAGTGGTCAGGGAAATAACTATGGCTACACCTTC. It yields the protein CASSGQGNNYGYTF.

The rearrangement links TRBV7-2 to TRBJ1-1; D perhaps matches TRBD1 (5 bases). There are 14 residues in the CDR3. Trimming pared 5 bases from V and 1 base from J, leaving 11 bases between. Germline CDR1 reads SGHTA; CDR2 reads FQGNSA. CDR3 in amino acids: CASSPGPENTEAFF. The CDR3 nucleotides read TGTGCCAGCAGCCCAGGGCCCGAGAACACTGAAGCTTTCTTT.

CDR3 protein: CASSSNLQGVGGYTF. CDR3 DNA sequence: TGTGCCAGCAGTTCGAACTTGCAGGGGGTAGGTGGCTACACCTTC. V and J are TRBV6-5 and TRBJ1-2, with TRBD1 matching over 7 bases. This CDR3 comprises 15 residues. Germline CDR1 reads MNHEY; CDR2 reads SVGAGI. V gave up 4 bases and J gave up 7 bases; unmatched junction bases: 12.

The V gene is TRBV7-8, the J gene TRBJ2-1; D is ambiguous. CDR3 size: 11 residues. V lost 5 bases and J 5 bases, leaving 4 bases between the germline ends. The germline CDR1 and CDR2 sequences are SGHVS and FQNEAQ. In DNA form, the CDR3 reads TGTGCCAGCAGCGGGGACAATGAGCAGTTCTTC. Amino acid sequence: CASSGDNEQFF.

This chain links TRBV19 with TRBJ2-6; D not certain. This CDR3 has 15 residues. Trimming stripped 4 bases from V and 0 bases from J, with 7 bases between. The V gene's germline CDR1 is LNHDA and CDR2 SQIVND (reference sequence). The CDR3 loop reads CASSNTRSGANVLTF. The CDR3 bases are TGTGCCAGTAGTAACACCCGCTCTGGGGCCAACGTCCTGACTTTC.

The chain recombines TRBV10-3 with TRBJ2-3; D might be TRBD1 (5 bases). With 3 bases removed from V and 1 base from J, the gap between germline ends came to 11 bases. The CDR3 has 15 residues. Germline assignment: CDR1 ENHRY and CDR2 SYGVKD. The CDR3 spells CAISEGQGRTDTQYF. DNA for the CDR3: TGTGCCATCAGTGAAGGGCAGGGCCGCACAGATACGCAGTATTTT.

The chain employs TRBV2 and TRBJ2-2; 7 bases map to TRBD1. The germline CDR1 and CDR2 sequences are SNHLY and FYNNEI. Germline trimming cut 4 bases from V and 0 bases from J; bases unmatched to any gene: 2. CDR3 size: 15 residues. CDR3 in amino acids: CASSVGTANTGELFF. The CDR3 DNA is TGTGCCAGCAGTGTGGGGACAGCGAACACCGGGGAGCTGTTTTTT.

This rearrangement joins TRBV7-3 to TRBJ1-2; no definite D call. With 4 bases removed from V and 6 bases from J, the gap between germline ends came to 9 bases. The CDR3 length is 12 residues. Germline CDR1 and CDR2: SGHTA and FQGTGA. As DNA, the CDR3 is TGTGCCAGCAGCTCCATCTCCGATGGCTACACCTTC. Protein: CASSSISDGYTF.